This T cell receptor beta chain was found in a study of blood T cell repertoires in COVID-19. Source study methods: Estimation of nucleated cell counts relied on the amplification of reference gene primers. TCRdb's copy holds only in-frame clones and misses some; the assay was immunoSEQ multiplex PCR. V and J calls and clone size come straight from that table; D and trimming were deduced from the DNA. The sample shows under 400,000 clones, over 75% of them seen only once. Trimming left V 0 bases short and J 1 base short, with 15 bases between. CDR1 and CDR2 (germline): SGDLS, YYNGEE. The CDR3 is 17 residues long.

V usage is TRBV9 and J usage is TRBJ2-3, with a weak D call TRBD1 (5 bases). The TCR was taken from a middle-aged man in a cohort exposed to, infected with or recovered from COVID-19 (not recorded which). Material for sequencing was PBMCs or T cells enriched from blood (not recorded which). The CDR3 DNA sequence: TGTGCCAGCAGCGTAGAGGTGAAACAGGCGGGCACAGATACGCAGTATTTT. This encodes CASSVEVKQAGTDTQYF. Based on the CDR3 plus reference TRBV9 and TRBJ2-3, the full variable domain is DSGVTQTPKHLITATGQRVTLRCSPRSGDLSVYWYQQSLDQGLQFLIQYYNGEERAKGNILERFSAQQFPDLHSELNLSSLELGDSALYFCASSVEVKQAGTDTQYFGPGTRLTVL.